The rows below give T cell receptor beta chains drawn from one sample of a study of T cell clonotyping in hematopoietic cell transplantation. Data came from immunoSEQ multiplex PCR; TCRdb stores just in-frame clones and leaves some out. This table holds some 16,000 clones, about 90% found once. The sample comprised peripheral blood mononuclear cells. These receptor sequences come from a man in his forties in good health. Some clones in this sample may be carry-over from other donors' samples. Both conserved end residues are part of each CDR3. A D gene is named only where the DNA matches it firmly. The size entry is marked missing in some rows and otherwise reads once, few, many or a size class.

d_call: TRBD1; v_call: TRBV7-2; j_call: TRBJ1-2; clone_size: -; cdr3_nt: TGTGCCAGCAGCTTAGACTCCGGTGGGACAGCTAACTATGGCTACACCTTC; cdr3_aa: CASSLDSGGTANYGYTF
d_call: -; v_call: TRBV7-3; j_call: TRBJ1-2; clone_size: few; cdr3_nt: TGTGCCAGCAGCTTAAGGGGGTATGGCTACACCTTC; cdr3_aa: CASSLRGYGYTF
d_call: -; v_call: TRBV6-5; j_call: TRBJ1-1; clone_size: -; cdr3_nt: TGTGCCAGCAGTACCAGGACAGCTGAAGCTTTCTTT; cdr3_aa: CASSTRTAEAFF
d_call: -; v_call: TRBV27; j_call: TRBJ2-1; clone_size: -; cdr3_nt: TGTGCCAGCAGTACACTCGCGACCAATGAGCAGTTCTTC; cdr3_aa: CASSTLATNEQFF
d_call: -; v_call: TRBV7-2; j_call: TRBJ1-5; clone_size: few; cdr3_nt: TGTGCCAGCAGCTCTAGGCCCAATCAGCCCCAGCATTTT; cdr3_aa: CASSSRPNQPQHF
d_call: TRBD1; v_call: TRBV6-5; j_call: TRBJ1-2; clone_size: once; cdr3_nt: TGTGCCAGCAGATTATGGGACAGGGAAATCTATGGCTACACCTTC; cdr3_aa: CASRLWDREIYGYTF
d_call: -; v_call: TRBV14; j_call: TRBJ1-1; clone_size: once; cdr3_nt: TGTGCCAGCAGCCAAGATTGGGGGAAGGCAGCTTTCTTT; cdr3_aa: CASSQDWGKAAFF
d_call: TRBD2; v_call: TRBV25-1; j_call: TRBJ2-7; clone_size: -; cdr3_nt: TGTGCCAGCAGTAAAGGGACTAGCGCCGAGCAGTACTTC; cdr3_aa: CASSKGTSAEQYF
d_call: TRBD1; v_call: TRBV28; j_call: TRBJ1-4; clone_size: -; cdr3_nt: TGTGCCAGCAGCCCCGGATGGACAGGGAAGTTTAGGGCAACTAATGAAAAACTGTTTTTT; cdr3_aa: CASSPGWTGKFRATNEKLFF
d_call: TRBD2; v_call: TRBV5-4; j_call: TRBJ2-3; clone_size: -; cdr3_nt: TGTGCCAGCAGATTCGGACTAGCGGAAACGACAGATACGCAGTATTTT; cdr3_aa: CASRFGLAETTDTQYF
d_call: -; v_call: TRBV5-6; j_call: TRBJ1-2; clone_size: -; cdr3_nt: TGTGCCAGCAGCTTGAATCAGGGGACCTATGGCTACACCTTC; cdr3_aa: CASSLNQGTYGYTF
d_call: -; v_call: TRBV7-2; j_call: TRBJ1-2; clone_size: once; cdr3_nt: TGTGCCAGCAGCGTCGGGACGACTTATGGCTACACCTTC; cdr3_aa: CASSVGTTYGYTF
d_call: -; v_call: TRBV7-2; j_call: TRBJ2-7; clone_size: -; cdr3_nt: TGTGCCAGCAGCTTCCTGACGGCTGGCGAGCAGTACTTC; cdr3_aa: CASSFLTAGEQYF
d_call: -; v_call: TRBV7-9; j_call: TRBJ2-7; clone_size: -; cdr3_nt: TGTGCCAGCAGCTCACCGACGACTACCGGCGAGCAGTACTTC; cdr3_aa: CASSSPTTTGEQYF